What follows are 27 T cell receptor beta chains derived from one specimen sequenced in a study of T cells expressing NK-cell markers. TCRdb processed the 5' RACE reads again and assigns one entry to each CDR3 protein, with no DNA. The specimen's table records almost 450,000 distinct CDR3 sequences. Sequences were obtained from blood T cells: a sorted CD56 or NKG2C T cell subset, CD4+ or CD8+ T cells, or bulk PBMC T cells (not recorded which). These receptor sequences come from a woman aged 18 to 75 in good health.

The chain links TRBV10-3 to TRBJ2-3; TCRdb reports TRBD2, a call that lacks DNA to check it against. CDR1 ENHRY and CDR2 SYGVKD come from the germline V gene. This CDR3 comprises 15 residues. CDR3 region: CAISGLAGGPDTQYF.

The chain links TRBV20-1 to TRBJ1-4; checking the TCRdb D call of TRBD1 is not possible without DNA. Germline V lookup: CDR1 DFQATT, CDR2 SNEGSKA (reference sequence). The CDR3 runs to 16 residues. The CDR3 sequence is CSARPQGQDGNEKLFF.

This chain links TRBV5-6 with TRBJ2-2. From germline, CDR1 is SGHDT and CDR2 YYEEEE. The CDR3 consists of 14 residues. CDR3 sequence reads: CASRKDATVGELFF.

The genes are TRBV21-1 and TRBJ2-2; with no DNA, the TCRdb D assignment of TRBD1 cannot be verified. TRBV21-1 is flagged as a pseudogene. The CDR3 totals 15 residues. The CDR3 loop is CASTRQGTDTGELFF.

The chain recombines TRBV7-9 with TRBJ2-7; TCRdb proposes TRBD1, but this gene call is untestable without DNA. The CDR3 is made up of 16 amino acids. Germline CDR1 is SEHNR and CDR2 is FQNEAQ (reference sequence). CDR3 amino acids: CASSLVDKGPSYEQYF.

The chain couples TRBV7-2 to TRBJ1-4. CDR3 length: 15 residues. Germline lookup yields CDR1 SGHTA and CDR2 FQGNSA. Here the CDR3 reads CASSLASRKNEKLFF.

The J gene is TRBJ1-1, the V gene TRBV18. From germline, CDR1 is KGHSH and CDR2 LQKENI. This CDR3 contains 14 residues. The CDR3 region is CASSRQSPNTEAFF.

V usage is TRBV7-7 and J usage is TRBJ2-5; absent DNA, TCRdb's TRBD1 call cannot be checked. CDR3 length equals 12 residues. CDR1 is SSHAT and CDR2 is FNYEAQ in the germline V gene (reference sequence). The CDR3 is CASSYRGETQYF.

CDR3: CASSQERYTDTQYF. The chain links TRBV4-3 to TRBJ2-3. The CDR3 contains 14 residues. Germline CDR1 reads LGHNA; CDR2 reads YSLEER.

The chain recombines TRBV10-3 with TRBJ1-3. This CDR3 has 14 residues. Germline values: CDR1 ENHRY, CDR2 SYGVKD. CDR3 region: CAIPGRLGSNTIYF.

J is TRBJ2-3 and V is TRBV7-2; checking the TCRdb D call of TRBD2 is not possible without DNA. CDR3 size: 16 residues. The germline CDR1 and CDR2 sequences are SGHTA and FQGNSA. The CDR3 is CASSPLVRRPTDTQYF.

The genes are TRBV5-6 and TRBJ2-1. Germline values: CDR1 SGHDT, CDR2 YYEEEE. The CDR3 is 13 residues long. CDR3 in amino acids: CASSTGVDDEQFF.

This sequence joins TRBV5-1 and TRBJ2-4; TCRdb calls TRBD1, which cannot be checked without DNA. The CDR3 has 16 amino acids. Germline loops: CDR1 SGHRS, CDR2 YFSETQ. The CDR3 loop is CASSLYSGTEVNIQYF. Looking up the rest from reference TRBV5-1 and TRBJ2-4 gives the full variable domain: KAGVTQTPRYLIKTRGQQVTLSCSPISGHRSVSWYQQTPGQGLQFLFEYFSETQRNKGNFPGRFSGRQFSNSRSEMNVSTLELGDSALYLCASSLYSGTEVNIQYFGAGTRLSVL.

V gene TRBV4-2 combines with J gene TRBJ1-2; TCRdb's D gene call, TRBD1, goes unchecked for lack of DNA. The CDR3 totals 15 residues. CDR1 LGHNA and CDR2 YNFKEQ come from the germline V gene. The CDR3 spells CASSQDGGGTDGYTF.

This chain connects TRBV28 to TRBJ1-5. In germline, CDR1 is MDHEN, CDR2 SYDVKM. This CDR3 has 16 amino acids. The CDR3 loop reads CASSLGSLGSYQPQHF.

The rearrangement joins TRBV20-1 to TRBJ1-3. Germline-derived CDR1 and CDR2 are DFQATT and SNEGSKA (reference sequence). This CDR3 spans 13 amino acids. The CDR3 loop reads CSARGGGGNTIYF.

The genes are TRBV7-9 and TRBJ1-5; TCRdb calls TRBD1, which cannot be checked without DNA. Germline V gene data show CDR1 as SEHNR and CDR2 as FQNEAQ (reference sequence). The CDR3 has 15 amino acids. CDR3: CASSLSGQNNQPQHF.

The chain is built from TRBV19 and TRBJ1-2; TCRdb's assignment of TRBD1 cannot be checked, as there is no DNA. The CDR3 is 13 residues long. The germline CDR1 and CDR2 sequences are LNHDA and SQIVND (reference sequence). CDR3 amino acids: CASSAGTAYGYTF.

This chain connects TRBV4-2 to TRBJ2-1; TCRdb's D gene call, TRBD2, goes unchecked for lack of DNA. Germline V lookup: CDR1 LGHNA, CDR2 YNFKEQ. CDR3 length: 16 residues. This CDR3 is CASSQELAGGYNEQFF.

The CDR3 region is CASSLAATYEQYF. This rearrangement joins TRBV7-9 to TRBJ2-7. In germline, CDR1 is SEHNR, CDR2 FQNEAQ (reference sequence). The CDR3 runs to 13 residues. The variable domain in full, with the rest retrieved from reference TRBV7-9 and TRBJ2-7, is DTGVSQNPRHKITKRGQNVTFRCDPISEHNRLYWYRQTLGQGPEFLTYFQNEAQLEKSRLLSDRFSAERPKGSFSTLEIQRTEQGDSAMYLCASSLAATYEQYFGPGTRLTVT.

The chain's CDR3 is CASSLVRGGTQYF. This chain joins TRBV7-2 and TRBJ2-5; TCRdb's D call, TRBD2, is unchecked because there is no DNA. The CDR3 is 13 residues long. Germline loops: CDR1 SGHTA, CDR2 FQGNSA.

The chain carries TRBV6-2 or TRBV6-3 and TRBJ2-7; TCRdb picks TRBD1, but there is no DNA to check that call. CDR1 and CDR2 (germline): MNHEY, SVGEGT. The CDR3 runs to 16 residues. CDR3 in amino acids: CASSYSRRGASYEQYF.

The V and J genes are TRBV11-2 and TRBJ1-2; the TCRdb D gene call, TRBD1, has no DNA to confirm it. The CDR3 length is 16 residues. Germline CDR1 is SGHAT and CDR2 is FQNNGV. CDR3 sequence reads: CASSPVSGRPNYGYTF.

The CDR3 here is CASSQGDRNNQPQHF. The rearrangement joins TRBV4-1 to TRBJ1-5; the TCRdb call, TRBD1, lacks DNA for checking. The CDR3 runs to 15 residues. From germline, CDR1 is MGHRA and CDR2 YSYEKL.

CDR3 in amino acids: CASSPRGSAGGSWNEQFF. This chain links TRBV12-3 or TRBV12-4 with TRBJ2-1; TCRdb's assignment of TRBD2 cannot be checked, as there is no DNA. The CDR3 totals 18 residues.

V usage is TRBV11-2 and J usage is TRBJ2-1; the D gene TCRdb calls, TRBD2, cannot be checked with no DNA. The CDR3 loop spans 16 amino acids. The germline V gene encodes CDR1 SGHAT and CDR2 FQNNGV. The CDR3 is CASGSTSGAPYNEQFF.

The V and J genes are TRBV27 and TRBJ2-5; TCRdb outputs TRBD1, but without DNA this stays unchecked. This CDR3 spans 16 amino acids. Germline V gene sequence: CDR1 MNHEY, CDR2 SMNVEV (reference sequence). CDR3 sequence: CASSLTQDRARKTQYF.